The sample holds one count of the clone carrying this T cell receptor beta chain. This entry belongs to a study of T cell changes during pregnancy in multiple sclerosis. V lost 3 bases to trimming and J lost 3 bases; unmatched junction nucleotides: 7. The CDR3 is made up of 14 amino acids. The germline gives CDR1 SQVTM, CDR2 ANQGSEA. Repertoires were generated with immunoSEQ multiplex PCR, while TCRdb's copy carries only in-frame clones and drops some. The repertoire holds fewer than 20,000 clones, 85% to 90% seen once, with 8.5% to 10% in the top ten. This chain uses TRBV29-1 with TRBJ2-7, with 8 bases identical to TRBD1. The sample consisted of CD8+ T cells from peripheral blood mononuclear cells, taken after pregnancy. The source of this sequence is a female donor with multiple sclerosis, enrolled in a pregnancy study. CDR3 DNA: TGCAGCGTTGAGGGGGACAGGAACGACTACGAGCAGTACTTC. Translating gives CSVEGDRNDYEQYF.